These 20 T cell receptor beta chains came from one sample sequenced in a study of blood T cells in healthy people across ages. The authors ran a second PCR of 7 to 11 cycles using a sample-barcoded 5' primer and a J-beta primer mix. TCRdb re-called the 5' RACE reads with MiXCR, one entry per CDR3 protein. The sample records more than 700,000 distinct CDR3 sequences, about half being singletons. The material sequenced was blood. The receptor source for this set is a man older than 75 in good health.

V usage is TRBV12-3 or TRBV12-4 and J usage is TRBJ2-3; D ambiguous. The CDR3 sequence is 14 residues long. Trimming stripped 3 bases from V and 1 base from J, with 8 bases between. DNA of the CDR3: TGTGCCAGCAGTTTGGATCTTGGCACAGATACGCAGTATTTT. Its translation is CASSLDLGTDTQYF.

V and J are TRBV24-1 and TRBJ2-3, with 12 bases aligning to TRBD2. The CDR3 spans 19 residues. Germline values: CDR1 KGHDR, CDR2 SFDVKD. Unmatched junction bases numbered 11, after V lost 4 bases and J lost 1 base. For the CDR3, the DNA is TGTGCCACCAGTGACTCCGGGACTAGCGGGTCTCCTCGCACAGATACGCAGTATTTT. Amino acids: CATSDSGTSGSPRTDTQYF.

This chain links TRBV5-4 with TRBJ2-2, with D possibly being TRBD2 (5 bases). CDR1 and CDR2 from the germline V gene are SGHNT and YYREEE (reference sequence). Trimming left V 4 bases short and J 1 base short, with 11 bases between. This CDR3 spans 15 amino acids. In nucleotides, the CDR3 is TGTGCCAGCAGCGCCCCCAGCGGGAACACCGGGGAGCTGTTTTTT. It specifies CASSAPSGNTGELFF.

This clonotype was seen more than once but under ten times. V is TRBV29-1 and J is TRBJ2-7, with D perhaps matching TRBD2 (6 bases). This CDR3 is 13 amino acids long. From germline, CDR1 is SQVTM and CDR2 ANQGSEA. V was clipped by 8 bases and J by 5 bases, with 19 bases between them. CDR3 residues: CSTGDGGSDEQYF. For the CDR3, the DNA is TGCAGCACCGGGGACGGGGGATCCGACGAGCAGTACTTC.

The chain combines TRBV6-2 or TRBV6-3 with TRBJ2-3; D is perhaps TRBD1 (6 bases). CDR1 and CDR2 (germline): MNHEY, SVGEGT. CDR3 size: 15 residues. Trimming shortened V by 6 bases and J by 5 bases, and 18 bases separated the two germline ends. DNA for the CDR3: TGTGCCAGCAGCCATCTGTCCAGGGACATAGATACGCAGTATTTT. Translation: CASSHLSRDIDTQYF.

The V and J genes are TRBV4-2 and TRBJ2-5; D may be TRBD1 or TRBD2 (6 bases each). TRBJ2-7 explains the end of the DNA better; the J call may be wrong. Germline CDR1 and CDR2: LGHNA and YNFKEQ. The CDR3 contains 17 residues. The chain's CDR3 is CASSQDVGGAGIYEQYF. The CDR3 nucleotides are TGTGCCAGCAGCCAAGACGTGGGGGGCGCGGGTATTTACGAGCAGTACTTC.

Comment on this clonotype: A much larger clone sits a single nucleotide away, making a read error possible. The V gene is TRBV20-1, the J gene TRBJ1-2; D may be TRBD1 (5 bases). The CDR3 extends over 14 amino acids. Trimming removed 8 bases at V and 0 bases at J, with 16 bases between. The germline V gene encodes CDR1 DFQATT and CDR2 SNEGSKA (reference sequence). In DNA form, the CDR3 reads TGCAGTACTACCCCAAGGGGTTCTAACTATGGCTACACCTTC. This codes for CSTTPRGSNYGYTF.

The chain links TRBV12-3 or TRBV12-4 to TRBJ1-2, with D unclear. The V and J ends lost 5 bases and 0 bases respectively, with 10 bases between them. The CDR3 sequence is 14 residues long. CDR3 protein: CASSDTRANYGYTF. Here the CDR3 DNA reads TGTGCCAGCAGTGACACCAGAGCTAACTATGGCTACACCTTC.

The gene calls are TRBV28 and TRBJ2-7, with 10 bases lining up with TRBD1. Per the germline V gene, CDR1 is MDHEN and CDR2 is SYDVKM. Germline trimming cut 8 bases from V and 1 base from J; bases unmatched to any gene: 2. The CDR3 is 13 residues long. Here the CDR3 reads CASRGQGSYEQYF. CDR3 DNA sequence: TGTGCCAGCCGGGGACAGGGGTCCTACGAGCAGTACTTC.

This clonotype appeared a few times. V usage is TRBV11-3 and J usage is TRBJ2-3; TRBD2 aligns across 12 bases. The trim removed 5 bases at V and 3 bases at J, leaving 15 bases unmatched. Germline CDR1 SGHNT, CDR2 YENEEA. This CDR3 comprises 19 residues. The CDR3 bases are TGTGCCAGCAGCCTTAGGGATACTAGCGGGAGGTCGAGTACAGATACGCAGTATTTT. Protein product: CASSLRDTSGRSSTDTQYF.

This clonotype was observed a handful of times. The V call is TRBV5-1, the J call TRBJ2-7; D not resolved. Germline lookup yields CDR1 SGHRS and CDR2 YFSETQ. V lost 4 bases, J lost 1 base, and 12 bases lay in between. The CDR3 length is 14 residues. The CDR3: CASSVVVPSYEQYF. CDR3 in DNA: TGCGCCAGCAGCGTGGTAGTTCCTTCCTACGAGCAGTACTTC.

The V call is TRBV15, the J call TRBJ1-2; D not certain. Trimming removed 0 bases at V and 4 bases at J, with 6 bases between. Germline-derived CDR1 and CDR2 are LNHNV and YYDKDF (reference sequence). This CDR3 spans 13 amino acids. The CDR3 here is CATSRDGTYGYTF. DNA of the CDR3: TGTGCCACCAGCAGAGACGGAACCTATGGCTACACCTTC.

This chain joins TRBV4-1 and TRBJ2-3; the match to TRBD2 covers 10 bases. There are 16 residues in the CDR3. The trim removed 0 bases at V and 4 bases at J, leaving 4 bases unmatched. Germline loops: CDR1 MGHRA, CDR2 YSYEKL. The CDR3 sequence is CASSQEGLAGADTQYF. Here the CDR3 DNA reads TGCGCCAGCAGCCAAGAAGGGCTAGCGGGAGCAGATACGCAGTATTTT.

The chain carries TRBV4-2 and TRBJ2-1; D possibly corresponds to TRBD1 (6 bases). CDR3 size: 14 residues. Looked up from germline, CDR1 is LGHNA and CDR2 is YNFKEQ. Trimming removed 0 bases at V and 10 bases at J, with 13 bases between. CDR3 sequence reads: CASSQEPGAYEQFF. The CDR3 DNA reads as TGTGCCAGCAGCCAAGAGCCAGGGGCCTACGAGCAGTTCTTC.

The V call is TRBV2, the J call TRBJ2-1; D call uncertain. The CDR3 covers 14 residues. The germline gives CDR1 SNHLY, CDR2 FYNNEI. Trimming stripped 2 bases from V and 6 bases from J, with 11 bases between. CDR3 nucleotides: TGTGCCAGCAGTGAATTGGGTCCACTCAATGAGCAGTTCTTC. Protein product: CASSELGPLNEQFF. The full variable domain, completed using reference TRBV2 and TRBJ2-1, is EPEVTQTPSHQVTQMGQEVILRCVPISNHLYFYWYRQILGQKVEFLVSFYNNEISEKSEIFDDQFSVERPDGSNFTLKIRSTKLEDSAMYFCASSELGPLNEQFFGPGTRLTVL.

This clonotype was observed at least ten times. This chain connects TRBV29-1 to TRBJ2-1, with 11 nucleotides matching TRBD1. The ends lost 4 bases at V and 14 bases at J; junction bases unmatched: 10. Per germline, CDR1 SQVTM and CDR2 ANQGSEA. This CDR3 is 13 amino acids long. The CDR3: CSVVGAAGQGEFF. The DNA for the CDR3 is TGCAGCGTTGTAGGTGCCGCGGGACAGGGGGAGTTCTTC.

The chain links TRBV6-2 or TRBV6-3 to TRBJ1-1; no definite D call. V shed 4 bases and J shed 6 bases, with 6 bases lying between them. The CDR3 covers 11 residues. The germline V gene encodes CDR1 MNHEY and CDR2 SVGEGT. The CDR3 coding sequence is TGTGCCAGCAGTTTCCAAGCTGAAGCTTTCTTT. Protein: CASSFQAEAFF.

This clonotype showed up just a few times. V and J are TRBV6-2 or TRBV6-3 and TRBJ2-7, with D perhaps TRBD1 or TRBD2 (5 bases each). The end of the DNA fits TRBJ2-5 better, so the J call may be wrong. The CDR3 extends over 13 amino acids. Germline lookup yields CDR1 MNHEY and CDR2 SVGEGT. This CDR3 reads CASSYGTKETQYF. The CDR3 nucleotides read TGTGCCAGCAGTTACGGGACGAAGGAGACCCAGTACTTC.

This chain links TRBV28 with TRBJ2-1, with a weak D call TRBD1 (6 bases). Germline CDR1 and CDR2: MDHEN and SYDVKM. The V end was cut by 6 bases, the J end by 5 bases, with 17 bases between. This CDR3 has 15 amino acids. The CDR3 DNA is TGTGCCAGCAGCCCGCAGGGGTTTTGGGACAATGAGCAGTTCTTC. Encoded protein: CASSPQGFWDNEQFF. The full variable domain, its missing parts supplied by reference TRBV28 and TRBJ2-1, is DVKVTQSSRYLVKRTGEKVFLECVQDMDHENMFWYRQDPGLGLRLIYFSYDVKMKEKGDIPEGYSVSREKKERFSLILESASTNQTSMYLCASSPQGFWDNEQFFGPGTRLTVL.

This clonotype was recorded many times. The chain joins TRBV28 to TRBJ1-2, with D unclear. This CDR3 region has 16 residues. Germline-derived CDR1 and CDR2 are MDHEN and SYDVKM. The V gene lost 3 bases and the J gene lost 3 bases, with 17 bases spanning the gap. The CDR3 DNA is TGTGCCAGCAGTTTTATAGGAACCCCCCGGGACTATGGCTACACCTTC. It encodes CASSFIGTPRDYGYTF.